The text below deals with one T cell receptor (beta chain). What it binds is not known. This CDR3 is built from 14 residues. Germline assignment: CDR1 SQVTM and CDR2 ANQGSEA. TRB cDNA was prepared as libraries by UMI-labeled 5' RACE. After re-calling the 5' RACE reads, TCRdb lists one entry per CDR3 protein, DNA absent. The specimen's table records about 120,000 distinct CDR3 sequences. These data come from a study of CXCR3-negative and CXCR3-positive naive CD8 T cells. Study findings and constraints: The study found more hydrophobic TRB CDR3s in CXCR3-positive naive cells than in CXCR3-negative naive cells. TRBV-TRBJ usage was alike in naive CXCR3-negative and CXCR3-positive cells but differed in memory cells. Diversity in memory CD8+ cells fell much lower than the comparably high levels seen in both naive subsets.

This sequence was found in a human donor in good health. Some clones in this sample may be carry-over from other donors' samples. Material for sequencing was naive CXCR3+ CD8+ T cells from blood. Subset of the sample: CD45RO-CCR7+CD27+CD95- naive CD8+ T cells expressing CXCR3 (TNR3+). J is TRBJ2-1 and V is TRBV29-1. CDR3 residues: CSVEKGSSYNEQFF.